The text below deals with one T cell receptor (beta chain). Its antigen remains unknown. One entry per CDR3 protein results from TCRdb running MiXCR on the 5' RACE reads. Of about 560,000 distinct CDR3 sequences detected, around 16% appear once; the ten largest clones hold about 8.1%. This entry belongs to a study of T-cell memory formation after mild COVID-19. Study conclusions and caveats: Some clones that responded were present in memory (sampled pre-infection), which suggests cross-reactive memory joined.

CDR3 length: 14 residues. Germline loops: CDR1 ENHRY, CDR2 SYGVKD. The V and J ends lost 6 bases and 1 base respectively, with 12 bases between them. The sequence was obtained from an adult woman who had mild COVID-19 (a few samples of this study predate the infection). Cell type and time point are not known. Input material: PBMCs or a T cell subset sorted from them (not recorded which). The rearrangement links TRBV10-3 to TRBJ2-5; TRBD2 might be the D (5 bases). The CDR3 bases are TGTGCCATCAGGCAACCGGGGTCCCAAGAGACCCAGTACTTC. It is translated as CAIRQPGSQETQYF.